This TCR beta chain was found in a study of control samples from healthy donors and cancer patients. This clone appeared a single time. Assay used: immunoSEQ multiplex PCR; TCRdb lists only in-frame clones, some missing. Among more than 35,000 clones listed, 94% were seen once. The CDR3 extends over 13 amino acids. Germline lookup yields CDR1 SQVTM and CDR2 ANQGSEA. The J segment lost 5 bases and the V segment lost 2 bases, leaving 3 bases of the junction unmatched. Specimen: blood. The chain recombines TRBV29-1 with TRBJ2-1; 7 nucleotides align to TRBD1. This TCR derives from a man aged 60-69 years in good health. CDR3 nucleotides: TGCAGCGTTGAAAGGGGGCAGAACAATGAGCAGTTCTTC. It encodes CSVERGQNNEQFF.